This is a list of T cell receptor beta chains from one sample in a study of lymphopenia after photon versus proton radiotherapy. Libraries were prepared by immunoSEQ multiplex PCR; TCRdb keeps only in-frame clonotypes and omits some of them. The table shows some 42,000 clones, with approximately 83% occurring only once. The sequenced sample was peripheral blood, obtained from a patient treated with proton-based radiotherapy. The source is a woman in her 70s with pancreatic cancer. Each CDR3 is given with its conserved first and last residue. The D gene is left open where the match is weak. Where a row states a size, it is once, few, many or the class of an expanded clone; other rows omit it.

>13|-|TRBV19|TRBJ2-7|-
TGTGCCAGTAGTATTCCTAGCTCCTACGAGCAGTACTTC
CASSIPSSYEQYF
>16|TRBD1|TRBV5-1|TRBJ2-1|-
TGCGCCAGCAGCTTGGCGACAGGGCCCTACTACAATGAGCAGTTCTTC
CASSLATGPYYNEQFF
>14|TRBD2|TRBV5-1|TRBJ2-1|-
TGCGCCAGCAGCTTGGAACTAGCGGCCAATGAGCAGTTCTTC
CASSLELAANEQFF
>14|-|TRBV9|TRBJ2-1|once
TGTGCCAGCAGCGACGTGGACTTTCCTAATGAGCAGTTCTTC
CASSDVDFPNEQFF
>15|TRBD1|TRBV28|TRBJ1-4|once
TGTGCCAGCAGGGAGACGGGACAGGGGAAAGAAAAACTGTTTTTT
CASRETGQGKEKLFF
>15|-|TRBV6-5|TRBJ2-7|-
TGTGCCAGCAGTTACGTCGGGGCGACCCATCTCGAGCAGTACTTC
CASSYVGATHLEQYF
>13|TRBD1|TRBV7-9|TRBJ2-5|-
TGTGCCAGCAGCCAGGACAGGGGGGGGACCCAGTACTTC
CASSQDRGGTQYF
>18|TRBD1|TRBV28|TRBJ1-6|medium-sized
TGTGCCAGCAGTTCCGAATACGAAAGGACAGGATTTAACTCACCCCTCCACTTT
CASSSEYERTGFNSPLHF
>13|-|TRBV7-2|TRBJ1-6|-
TGTGCCAGCCGGGATCGTCGTAATTCACCCCTCCACTTT
CASRDRRNSPLHF
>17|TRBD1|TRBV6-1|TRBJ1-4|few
TGTGCCAGCAGTGAAGGGGACAGGAGACCAACTAATGAAAAACTGTTTTTT
CASSEGDRRPTNEKLFF
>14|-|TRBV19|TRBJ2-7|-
TGTGCCAGTAGTGGGGGCGGTAGCTCCTACGAGCAGTACTTC
CASSGGGSSYEQYF
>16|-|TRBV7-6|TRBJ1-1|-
TGTGCCAGCAGCTTAGGGGCCCCTAAGGTAGCAACTGAAGCTTTCTTT
CASSLGAPKVATEAFF
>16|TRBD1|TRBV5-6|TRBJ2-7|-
TGTGCCAGCAGCTTGGAGGTAGTTGGACAGGGGTTCGAGCAGTACTTC
CASSLEVVGQGFEQYF
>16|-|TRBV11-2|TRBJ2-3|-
TGTGCCAGCAGCTCATTACGGACAGCTAGCACAGATACGCAGTATTTT
CASSSLRTASTDTQYF
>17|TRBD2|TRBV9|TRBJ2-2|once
TGTGCCAGCAGCGCCAGACCGGCGGGAGGGCCGACCGGGGAGCTGTTTTTT
CASSARPAGGPTGELFF
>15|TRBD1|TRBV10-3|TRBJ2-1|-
TGTGCCATTAACCCTACAGGGGGGTCCTACAATGAGCAGTTCTTC
CAINPTGGSYNEQFF
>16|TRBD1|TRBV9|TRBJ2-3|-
TGTGCCAGCAGCGTTTACGACAGGGTTAGGACAGATACGCAGTATTTT
CASSVYDRVRTDTQYF
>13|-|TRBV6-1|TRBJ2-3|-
TGTGCCAGCAGCCGACAGGAGCTGGATACGCAGTATTTT
CASSRQELDTQYF
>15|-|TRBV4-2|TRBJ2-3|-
TGTGCCAGCGATGAGCGAGATTGGGATAGAAATACGCAGTATTTT
CASDERDWDRNTQYF
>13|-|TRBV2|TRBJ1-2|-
TGTGCCAGCAGTGAAACAATCCAGTATGGCTACACCTTC
CASSETIQYGYTF